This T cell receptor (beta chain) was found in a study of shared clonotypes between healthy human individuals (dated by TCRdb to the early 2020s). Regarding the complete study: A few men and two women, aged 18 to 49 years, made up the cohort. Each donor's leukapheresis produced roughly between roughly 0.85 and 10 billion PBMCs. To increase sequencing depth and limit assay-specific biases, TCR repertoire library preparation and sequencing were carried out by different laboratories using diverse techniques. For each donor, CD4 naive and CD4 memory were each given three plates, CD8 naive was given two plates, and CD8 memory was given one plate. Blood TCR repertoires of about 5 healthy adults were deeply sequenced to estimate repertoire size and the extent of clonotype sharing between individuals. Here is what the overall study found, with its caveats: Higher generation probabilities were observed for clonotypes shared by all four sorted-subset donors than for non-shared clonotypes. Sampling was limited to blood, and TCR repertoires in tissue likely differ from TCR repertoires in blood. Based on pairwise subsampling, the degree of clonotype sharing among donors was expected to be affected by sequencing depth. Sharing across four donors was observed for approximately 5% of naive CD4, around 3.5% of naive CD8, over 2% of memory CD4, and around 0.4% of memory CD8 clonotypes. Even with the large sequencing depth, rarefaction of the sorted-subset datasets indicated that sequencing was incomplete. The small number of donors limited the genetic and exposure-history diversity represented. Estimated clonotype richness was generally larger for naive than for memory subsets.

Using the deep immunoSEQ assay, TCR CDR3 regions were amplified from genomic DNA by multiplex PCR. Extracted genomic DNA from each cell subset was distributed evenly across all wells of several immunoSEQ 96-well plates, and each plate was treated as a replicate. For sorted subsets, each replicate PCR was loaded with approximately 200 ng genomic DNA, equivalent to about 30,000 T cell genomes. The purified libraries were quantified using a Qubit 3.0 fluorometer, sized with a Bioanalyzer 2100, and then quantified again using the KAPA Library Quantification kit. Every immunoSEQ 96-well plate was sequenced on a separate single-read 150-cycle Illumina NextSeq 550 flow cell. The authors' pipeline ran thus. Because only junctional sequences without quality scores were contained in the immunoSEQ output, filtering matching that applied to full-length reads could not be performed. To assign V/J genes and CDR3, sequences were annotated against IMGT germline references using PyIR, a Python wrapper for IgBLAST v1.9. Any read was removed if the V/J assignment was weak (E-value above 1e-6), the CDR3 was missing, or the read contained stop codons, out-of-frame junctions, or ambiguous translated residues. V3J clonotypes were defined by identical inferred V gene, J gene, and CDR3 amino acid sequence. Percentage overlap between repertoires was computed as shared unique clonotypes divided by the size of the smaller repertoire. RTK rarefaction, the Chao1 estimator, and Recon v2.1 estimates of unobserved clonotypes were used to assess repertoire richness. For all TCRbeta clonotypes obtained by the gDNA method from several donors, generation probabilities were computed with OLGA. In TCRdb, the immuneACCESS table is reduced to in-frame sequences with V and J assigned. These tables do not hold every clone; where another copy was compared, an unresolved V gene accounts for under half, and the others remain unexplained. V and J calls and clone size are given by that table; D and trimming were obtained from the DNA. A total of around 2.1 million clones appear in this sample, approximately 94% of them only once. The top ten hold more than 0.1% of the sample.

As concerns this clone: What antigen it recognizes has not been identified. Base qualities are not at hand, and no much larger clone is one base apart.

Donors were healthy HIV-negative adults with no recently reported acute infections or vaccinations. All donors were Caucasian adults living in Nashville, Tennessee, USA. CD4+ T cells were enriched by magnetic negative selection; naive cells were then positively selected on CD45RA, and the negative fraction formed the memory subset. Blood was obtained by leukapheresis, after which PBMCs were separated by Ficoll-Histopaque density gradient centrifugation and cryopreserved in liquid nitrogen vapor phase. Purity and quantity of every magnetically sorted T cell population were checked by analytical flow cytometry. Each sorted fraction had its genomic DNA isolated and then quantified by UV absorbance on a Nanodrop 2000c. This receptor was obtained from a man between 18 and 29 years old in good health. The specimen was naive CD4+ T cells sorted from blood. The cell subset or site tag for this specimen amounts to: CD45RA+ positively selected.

The nucleotides read TGTGCCAGCAGTGAAAAGGGCTCCCAGACTCCGCAGTATTTT. Its amino acids are CASSEKGSQTPQYF. The sequence links TRBV2 to TRBJ2-3; no D gene call is confident. V is shortened by 2 bases, J by 10 bases, and the region joining them spans 16 bases. Via the germline V gene, CDR1 is SNHLY and CDR2 FYNNEI. The CDR3 has 14 amino acids, counting the end cysteine and phenylalanine. Only the CDR3 portion is preserved as DNA: 42 bases, with reading frame beginning at the first base.